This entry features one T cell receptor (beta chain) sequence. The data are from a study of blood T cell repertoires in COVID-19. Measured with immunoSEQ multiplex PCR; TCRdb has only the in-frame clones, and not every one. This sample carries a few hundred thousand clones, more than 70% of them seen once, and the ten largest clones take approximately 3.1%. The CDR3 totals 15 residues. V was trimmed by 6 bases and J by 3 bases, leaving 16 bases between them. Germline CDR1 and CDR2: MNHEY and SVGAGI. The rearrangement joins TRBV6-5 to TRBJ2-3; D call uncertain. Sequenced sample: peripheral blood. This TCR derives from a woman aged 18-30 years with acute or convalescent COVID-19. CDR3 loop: CASSRDSQPTDTQYF. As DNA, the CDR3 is TGTGCCAGCAGCCGCGACTCGCAGCCAACAGATACGCAGTATTTT.